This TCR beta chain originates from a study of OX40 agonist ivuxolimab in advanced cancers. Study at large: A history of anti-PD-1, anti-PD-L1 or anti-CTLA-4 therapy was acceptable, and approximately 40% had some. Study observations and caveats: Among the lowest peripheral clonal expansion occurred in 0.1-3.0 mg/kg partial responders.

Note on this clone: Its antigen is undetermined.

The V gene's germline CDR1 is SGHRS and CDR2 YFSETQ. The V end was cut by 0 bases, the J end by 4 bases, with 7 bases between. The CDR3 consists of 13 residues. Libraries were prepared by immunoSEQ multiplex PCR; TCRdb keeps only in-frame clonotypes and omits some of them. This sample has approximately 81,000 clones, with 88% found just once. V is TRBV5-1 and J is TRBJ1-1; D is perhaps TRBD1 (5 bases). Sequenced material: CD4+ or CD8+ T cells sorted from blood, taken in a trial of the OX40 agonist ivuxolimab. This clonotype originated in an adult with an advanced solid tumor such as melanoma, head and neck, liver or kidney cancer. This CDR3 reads CASSLAGATEAFF. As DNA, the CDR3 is TGCGCCAGCAGCTTGGCCGGGGCCACTGAAGCTTTCTTT. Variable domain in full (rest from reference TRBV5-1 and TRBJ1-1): KAGVTQTPRYLIKTRGQQVTLSCSPISGHRSVSWYQQTPGQGLQFLFEYFSETQRNKGNFPGRFSGRQFSNSRSEMNVSTLELGDSALYLCASSLAGATEAFFGQGTRLTVV.